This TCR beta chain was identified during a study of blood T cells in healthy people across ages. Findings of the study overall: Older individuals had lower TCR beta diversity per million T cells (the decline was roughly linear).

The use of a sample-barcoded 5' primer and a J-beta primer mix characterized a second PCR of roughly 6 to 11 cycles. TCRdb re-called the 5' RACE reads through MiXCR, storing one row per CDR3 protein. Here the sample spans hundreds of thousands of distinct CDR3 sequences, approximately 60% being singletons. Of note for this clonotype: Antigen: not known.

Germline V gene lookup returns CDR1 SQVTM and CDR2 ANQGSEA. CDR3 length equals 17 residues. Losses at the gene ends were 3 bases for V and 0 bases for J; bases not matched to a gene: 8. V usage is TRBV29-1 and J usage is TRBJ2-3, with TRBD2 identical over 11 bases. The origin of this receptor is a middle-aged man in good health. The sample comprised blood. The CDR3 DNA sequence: TGCAGCGTTGATGGGATACTAGCGGGGGCTAGCACAGATACGCAGTATTTT. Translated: CSVDGILAGASTDTQYF.